Sequencing of this T cell receptor beta chain was carried out in a study of vaccination effects on CD4 cells after COVID-19. TCRdb's copy holds only in-frame clones and misses some; the assay was immunoSEQ multiplex PCR. The sample lists 50,000 to 65,000 clones, roughly three quarters occurring once. ViraFEST used viral peptide pools to expand antigen-specific CD4+ T cells before sequencing. Culturing for roughly 10 days preceded CD4+ T cell isolation. No vaccinee had earlier SARS-CoV-2 infection, and nucleocapsid antibodies were negative. With 7 bases removed from V and 6 bases from J, the gap between germline ends came to 18 bases. Per the germline V gene, CDR1 is LNHDA and CDR2 is SQIVND (reference sequence). CDR3 length: 14 amino acids. Study-level points and caveats: The study, lacking early post-infection timepoints, had few convalescent patients.

Remarks on this clone: Its antigen is still unknown.

The J gene is TRBJ1-1, the V gene TRBV19; D call uncertain. The source material was CD4+ T cells from PBMCs cultured with HCoV-OC43 spike peptides, sampled before COVID-19 vaccination. As to subset: HCoV-OC43 spike overlapping peptide pool stimulation. The source is a human donor who received a COVID-19 vaccine. In nucleotides, the CDR3 is TGTGCCAGTAAGCCGCGCGTGGAGACGCCTGAAGCTTTCTTT. It is translated as CASKPRVETPEAFF.